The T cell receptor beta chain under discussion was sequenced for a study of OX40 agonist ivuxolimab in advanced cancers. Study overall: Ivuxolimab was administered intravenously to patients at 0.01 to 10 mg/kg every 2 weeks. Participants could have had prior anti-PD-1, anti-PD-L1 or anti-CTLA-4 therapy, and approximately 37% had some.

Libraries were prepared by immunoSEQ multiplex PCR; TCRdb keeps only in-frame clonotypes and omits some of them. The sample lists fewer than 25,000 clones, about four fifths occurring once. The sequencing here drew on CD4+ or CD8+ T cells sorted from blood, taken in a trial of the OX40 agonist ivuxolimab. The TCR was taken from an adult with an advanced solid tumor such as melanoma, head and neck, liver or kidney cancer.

The DNA of the CDR3 is TGTGCCAGCAGCGTTGTGGGGGGGCGACAAGAGACCCAGTACTTC. This sequence encodes CASSVVGGRQETQYF. This chain joins TRBV9 and TRBJ2-5, with a weak D call TRBD2 (7 bases). Trimming removed 2 bases at V and 2 bases at J, with 13 bases between. Germline V gives CDR1 SGDLS, CDR2 YYNGEE. The CDR3 is made up of 15 amino acids.